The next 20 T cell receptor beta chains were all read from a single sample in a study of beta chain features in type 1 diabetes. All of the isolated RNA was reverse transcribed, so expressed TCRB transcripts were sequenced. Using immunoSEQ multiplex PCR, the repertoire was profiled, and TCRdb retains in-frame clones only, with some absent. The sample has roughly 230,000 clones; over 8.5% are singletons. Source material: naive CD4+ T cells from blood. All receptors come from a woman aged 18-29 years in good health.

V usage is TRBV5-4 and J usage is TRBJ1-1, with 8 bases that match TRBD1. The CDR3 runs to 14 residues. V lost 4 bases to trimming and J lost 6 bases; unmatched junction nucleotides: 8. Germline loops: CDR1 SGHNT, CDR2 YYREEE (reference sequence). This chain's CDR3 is CASSKTGADPEAFF. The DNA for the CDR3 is TGTGCCAGCAGCAAGACAGGGGCGGATCCTGAAGCTTTCTTT.

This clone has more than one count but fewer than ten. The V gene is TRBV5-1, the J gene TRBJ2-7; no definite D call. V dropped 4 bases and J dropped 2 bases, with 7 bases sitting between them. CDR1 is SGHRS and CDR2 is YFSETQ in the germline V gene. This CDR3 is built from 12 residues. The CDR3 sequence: CASSDGAYEQYF. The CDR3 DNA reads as TGCGCCAGCAGCGACGGAGCCTACGAGCAGTACTTC.

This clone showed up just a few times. The CDR3 DNA reads TGTGCCAGCAGCGTAGGTGGGCCGACGGGCTACACCTTC. Protein: CASSVGGPTGYTF. V and J are TRBV9 and TRBJ1-2; no clear D gene. The germline V and J ends were trimmed by 0 bases and 8 bases, with 11 bases remaining between them. Germline lookup yields CDR1 SGDLS and CDR2 YYNGEE. The CDR3 extends over 13 amino acids.

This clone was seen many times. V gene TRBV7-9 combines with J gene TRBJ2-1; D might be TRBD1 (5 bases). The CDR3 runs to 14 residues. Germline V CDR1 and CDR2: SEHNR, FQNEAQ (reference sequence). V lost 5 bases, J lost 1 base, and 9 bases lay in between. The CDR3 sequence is CASSPRASYNEQFF. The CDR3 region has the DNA TGTGCCAGCAGCCCCAGGGCGTCCTACAATGAGCAGTTCTTC.

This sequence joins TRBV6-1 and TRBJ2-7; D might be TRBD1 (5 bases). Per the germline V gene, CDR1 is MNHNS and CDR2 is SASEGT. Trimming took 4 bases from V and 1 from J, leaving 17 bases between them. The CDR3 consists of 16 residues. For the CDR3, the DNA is TGTGCCAGCAGTGCCCACACAGGTTCACCGTCCTACGAGCAGTACTTC. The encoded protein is CASSAHTGSPSYEQYF.

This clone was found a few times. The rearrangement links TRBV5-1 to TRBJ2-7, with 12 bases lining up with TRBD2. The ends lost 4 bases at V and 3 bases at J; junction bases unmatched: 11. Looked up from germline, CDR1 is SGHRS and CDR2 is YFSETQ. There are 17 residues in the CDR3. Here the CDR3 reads CASSPGATSGRIYEQYF. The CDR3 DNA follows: TGCGCCAGCAGCCCTGGGGCGACTAGCGGGAGAATCTACGAGCAGTACTTC.

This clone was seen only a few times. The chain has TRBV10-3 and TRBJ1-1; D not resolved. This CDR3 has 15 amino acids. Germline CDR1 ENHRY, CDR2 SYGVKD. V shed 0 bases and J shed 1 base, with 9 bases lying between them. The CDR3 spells CAISESRQTNTEAFF. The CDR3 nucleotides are TGTGCCATCAGTGAGTCGCGGCAGACGAACACTGAAGCTTTCTTT.

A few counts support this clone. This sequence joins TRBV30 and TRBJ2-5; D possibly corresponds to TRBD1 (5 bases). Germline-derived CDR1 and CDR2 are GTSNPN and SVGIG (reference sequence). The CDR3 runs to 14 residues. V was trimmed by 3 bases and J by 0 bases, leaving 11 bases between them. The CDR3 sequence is CAWRGPSNQETQYF. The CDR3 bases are TGTGCCTGGAGGGGGCCGTCGAACCAAGAGACCCAGTACTTC. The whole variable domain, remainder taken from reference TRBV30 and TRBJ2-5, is SQTIHQWPATLVQPVGSPLSLECTVEGTSNPNLYWYRQAAGRGLQLLFYSVGIGQISSEVPQNLSASRPQDRQFILSSKKLLLSDSGFYLCAWRGPSNQETQYFGPGTRLLVL.

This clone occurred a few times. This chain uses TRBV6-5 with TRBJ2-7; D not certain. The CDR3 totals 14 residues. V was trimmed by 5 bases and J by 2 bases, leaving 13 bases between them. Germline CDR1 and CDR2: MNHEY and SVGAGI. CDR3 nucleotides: TGTGCCAGCAGTCCAAACCCCGGTCCCTACGAGCAGTACTTC. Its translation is CASSPNPGPYEQYF.

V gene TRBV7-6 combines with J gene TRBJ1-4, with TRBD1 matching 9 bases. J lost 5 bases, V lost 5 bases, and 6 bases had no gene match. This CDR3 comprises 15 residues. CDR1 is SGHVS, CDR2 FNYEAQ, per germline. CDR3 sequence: CASSPRQGENEKLFF. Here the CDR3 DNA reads TGTGCCAGCAGCCCCCGACAGGGGGAAAATGAAAAACTGTTTTTT.

CDR3 sequence reads: CASSLLLREGNEQFF. CDR3 DNA sequence: TGTGCCAGCAGCTTATTACTCCGGGAGGGTAATGAGCAGTTCTTC. The V gene is TRBV7-9, the J gene TRBJ2-1, with 8 bases matching TRBD2. The V gene's germline CDR1 is SEHNR and CDR2 FQNEAQ (reference sequence). V was clipped by 2 bases and J by 7 bases; unmatched bases: 7. This CDR3 has 15 amino acids. Based on the CDR3 plus reference TRBV7-9 and TRBJ2-1, the full variable domain is DTGVSQNPRHKITKRGQNVTFRCDPISEHNRLYWYRQTLGQGPEFLTYFQNEAQLEKSRLLSDRFSAERPKGSFSTLEIQRTEQGDSAMYLCASSLLLREGNEQFFGPGTRLTVL.

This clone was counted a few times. Written as DNA, the CDR3 is TGTGCCAGCAGCCAAGATGACAGGGTCGGGCCCGGCGAGCAGTACTTC. Protein: CASSQDDRVGPGEQYF. The genes are TRBV14 and TRBJ2-7, with 7 positions matching TRBD1. Germline V lookup: CDR1 SGHDN, CDR2 FVKESK. With V trimmed by 0 bases and J by 6 bases, 11 bases remained unmatched. CDR3 length equals 16 residues.

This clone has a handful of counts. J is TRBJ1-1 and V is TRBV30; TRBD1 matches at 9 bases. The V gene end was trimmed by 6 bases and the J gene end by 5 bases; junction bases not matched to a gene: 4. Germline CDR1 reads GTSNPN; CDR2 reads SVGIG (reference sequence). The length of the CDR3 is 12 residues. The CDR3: CACQGQGTEAFF. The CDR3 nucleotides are TGTGCCTGCCAAGGACAGGGGACTGAAGCTTTCTTT.

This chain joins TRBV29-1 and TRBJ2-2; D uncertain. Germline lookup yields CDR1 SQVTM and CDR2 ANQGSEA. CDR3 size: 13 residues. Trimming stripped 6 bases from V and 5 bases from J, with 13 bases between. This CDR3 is CSVVRSLTGELFF. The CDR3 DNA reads TGCAGCGTCGTAAGGAGTTTAACCGGGGAGCTGTTTTTT.

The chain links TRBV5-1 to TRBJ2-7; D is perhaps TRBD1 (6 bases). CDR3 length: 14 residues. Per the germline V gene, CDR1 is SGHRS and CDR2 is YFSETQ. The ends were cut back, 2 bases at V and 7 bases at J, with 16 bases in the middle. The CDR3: CASSFGTTPREQYF. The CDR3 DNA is TGCGCCAGCAGCTTTGGGACAACCCCTCGGGAGCAGTACTTC.

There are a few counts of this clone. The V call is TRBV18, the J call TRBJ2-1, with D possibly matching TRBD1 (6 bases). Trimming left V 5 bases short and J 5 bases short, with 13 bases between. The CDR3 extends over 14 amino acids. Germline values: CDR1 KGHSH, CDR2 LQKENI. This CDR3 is CASSSSGQDNEQFF. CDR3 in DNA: TGTGCCAGCTCATCCTCGGGACAAGACAATGAGCAGTTCTTC.

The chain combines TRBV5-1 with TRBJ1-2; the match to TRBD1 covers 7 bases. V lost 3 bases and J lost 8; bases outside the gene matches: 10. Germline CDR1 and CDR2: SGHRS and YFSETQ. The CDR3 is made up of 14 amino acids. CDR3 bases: TGCGCCAGCAGCTGGGACAGTGGAAGCGGAGGCTACACCTTC. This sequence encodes CASSWDSGSGGYTF.

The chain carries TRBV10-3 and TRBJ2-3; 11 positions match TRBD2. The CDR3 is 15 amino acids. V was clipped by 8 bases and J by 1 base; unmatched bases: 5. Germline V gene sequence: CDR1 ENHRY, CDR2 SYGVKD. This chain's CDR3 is CAIGELAGGTDTQYF. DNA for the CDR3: TGTGCCATCGGCGAACTAGCGGGGGGCACAGATACGCAGTATTTT.

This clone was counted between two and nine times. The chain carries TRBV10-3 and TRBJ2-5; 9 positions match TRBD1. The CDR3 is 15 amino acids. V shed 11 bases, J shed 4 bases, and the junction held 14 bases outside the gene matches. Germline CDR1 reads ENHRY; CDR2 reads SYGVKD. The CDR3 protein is CAVAPGDRVGETQYF. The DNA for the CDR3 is TGTGCCGTCGCCCCAGGGGACAGGGTGGGAGAGACCCAGTACTTC.

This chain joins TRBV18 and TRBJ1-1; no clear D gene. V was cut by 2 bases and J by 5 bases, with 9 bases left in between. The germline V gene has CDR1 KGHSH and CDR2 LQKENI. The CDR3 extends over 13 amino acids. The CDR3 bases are TGTGCCAGCTCACCAGAGGGAGGTACTGAAGCTTTCTTT. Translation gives CASSPEGGTEAFF.